Listed below are T cell receptor beta chains from one sample, sequenced in a study of T cells after yellow fever vaccination. Each CDR3 protein is one row after TCRdb ran MiXCR on the 5' RACE reads. This sample has about 120,000 distinct CDR3 sequences, with about 8.4% found just once. The sample was CD8+ T cells sorted from PBMCs, taken on the day of the yellow fever booster vaccination. Receptors originate from a man younger than 35 who received the YFV17D yellow fever vaccine. Both conserved end residues are part of each CDR3. The D gene is left open where the match is weak. A row's size may be missing; if present it is once, few, many or a size class.

J: TRBJ1-4
V: TRBV18
D: -
size: few
CDR3: CASSPTSINEKLFF
DNA: TGTGCCAGCTCACCGACAAGCATTAATGAAAAACTGTTTTTT

J: TRBJ1-1
V: TRBV27
D: -
size: -
CDR3: CASSLGGSRTEAFF
DNA: TGTGCCAGCAGTTTGGGAGGGAGCCGCACTGAAGCTTTCTTT

J: TRBJ2-5
V: TRBV30
D: -
size: few
CDR3: CAWRATGEETQYF
DNA: TGTGCCTGGAGGGCCACAGGAGAAGAGACCCAGTACTTC

J: TRBJ2-3
V: TRBV15
D: TRBD2
size: few
CDR3: CATSGLSGASTDTQYF
DNA: TGTGCCACCAGCGGACTAAGCGGGGCTAGCACAGATACGCAGTATTTT

J: TRBJ2-5
V: TRBV3-1
D: -
size: many
CDR3: CASSQEVGPITQYF
DNA: TGTGCCAGCAGCCAAGAGGTGGGGCCGATCACCCAGTACTTC

J: TRBJ1-5
V: TRBV7-6
D: TRBD1
size: many
CDR3: CASSLGTGMGNQPQHF
DNA: TGTGCCAGCAGCTTAGGGACAGGGATGGGCAATCAGCCCCAGCATTTT

J: TRBJ2-2
V: TRBV12-5
D: -
size: few
CDR3: CASGRPGELFF
DNA: TGTGCTAGTGGTAGGCCCGGGGAGCTGTTTTTT

J: TRBJ2-2
V: TRBV12-3/TRBV12-4
D: -
size: few
CDR3: CASSPIRGTGELFF
DNA: TGTGCCAGCAGCCCTATCAGGGGCACCGGGGAGCTGTTTTTT

J: TRBJ2-1
V: TRBV20-1
D: -
size: many
CDR3: CSARDRAGLLTNEQFF
DNA: TGCAGTGCTAGAGATCGGGCGGGACTCCTTACCAATGAGCAGTTCTTC

J: TRBJ2-7
V: TRBV27
D: -
size: -
CDR3: CASSLSSYGSHEQYF
DNA: TGTGCCAGCAGTTTATCGTCTTACGGTTCCCACGAGCAGTACTTC

J: TRBJ1-1
V: TRBV5-5
D: -
size: few
CDR3: CASSAYRDTEAFF
DNA: TGTGCCAGCAGCGCGTACAGGGACACTGAAGCTTTCTTT

J: TRBJ2-4
V: TRBV7-8
D: -
size: -
CDR3: CASTSTRPNREAKNIQYF
DNA: TGTGCCAGCACCTCGACCCGGCCAAACAGGGAGGCCAAAAACATTCAGTACTTC

J: TRBJ1-5
V: TRBV6-4
D: TRBD1
size: few
CDR3: CASSRTGEGQPQHF
DNA: TGTGCCAGCAGTCGAACAGGGGAGGGTCAGCCCCAGCATTTT

J: TRBJ1-2
V: TRBV29-1
D: -
size: -
CDR3: CSVPLSEGGYTF
DNA: TGCAGCGTTCCTCTTTCGGAAGGCGGCTACACCTTC

J: TRBJ1-2
V: TRBV28
D: -
size: few
CDR3: CASQRVGLTNYGYTF
DNA: TGTGCCAGCCAAAGGGTGGGCCTGACCAACTATGGCTACACCTTC

J: TRBJ2-7
V: TRBV15
D: -
size: many
CDR3: CATSRDQEGIGEQYF
DNA: TGTGCCACCAGCAGAGATCAGGAGGGGATAGGCGAGCAGTACTTC

J: TRBJ1-1
V: TRBV4-3
D: -
size: -
CDR3: CASSQEMGREGEAFF
DNA: TGCGCCAGCAGCCAAGAAATGGGCAGGGAAGGTGAAGCTTTCTTT

J: TRBJ2-7
V: TRBV3-1
D: -
size: -
CDR3: CASSQRYYEQYF
DNA: TGTGCCAGCAGCCAAAGATACTACGAGCAGTACTTC

J: TRBJ1-2
V: TRBV7-9
D: -
size: -
CDR3: CASSFRREGSSGSDYGYTF
DNA: TGTGCCAGCAGCTTTCGGAGGGAGGGGTCGTCGGGGTCTGACTATGGCTACACCTTC

J: TRBJ2-7
V: TRBV2
D: TRBD2
size: few
CDR3: CASGLLSGGSTYEQYF
DNA: TGTGCCAGCGGTCTTCTCTCCGGGGGGAGTACCTACGAGCAGTACTTC

J: TRBJ2-3
V: TRBV12-5
D: -
size: -
CDR3: CASGLTVSPTDTQYF
DNA: TGTGCTAGTGGTTTGACGGTTAGCCCCACAGATACGCAGTATTTT

J: TRBJ2-1
V: TRBV15
D: -
size: few
CDR3: CATSREATGRAHNEQFF
DNA: TGTGCCACCAGCAGAGAGGCCACTGGGCGGGCACACAATGAGCAGTTCTTC